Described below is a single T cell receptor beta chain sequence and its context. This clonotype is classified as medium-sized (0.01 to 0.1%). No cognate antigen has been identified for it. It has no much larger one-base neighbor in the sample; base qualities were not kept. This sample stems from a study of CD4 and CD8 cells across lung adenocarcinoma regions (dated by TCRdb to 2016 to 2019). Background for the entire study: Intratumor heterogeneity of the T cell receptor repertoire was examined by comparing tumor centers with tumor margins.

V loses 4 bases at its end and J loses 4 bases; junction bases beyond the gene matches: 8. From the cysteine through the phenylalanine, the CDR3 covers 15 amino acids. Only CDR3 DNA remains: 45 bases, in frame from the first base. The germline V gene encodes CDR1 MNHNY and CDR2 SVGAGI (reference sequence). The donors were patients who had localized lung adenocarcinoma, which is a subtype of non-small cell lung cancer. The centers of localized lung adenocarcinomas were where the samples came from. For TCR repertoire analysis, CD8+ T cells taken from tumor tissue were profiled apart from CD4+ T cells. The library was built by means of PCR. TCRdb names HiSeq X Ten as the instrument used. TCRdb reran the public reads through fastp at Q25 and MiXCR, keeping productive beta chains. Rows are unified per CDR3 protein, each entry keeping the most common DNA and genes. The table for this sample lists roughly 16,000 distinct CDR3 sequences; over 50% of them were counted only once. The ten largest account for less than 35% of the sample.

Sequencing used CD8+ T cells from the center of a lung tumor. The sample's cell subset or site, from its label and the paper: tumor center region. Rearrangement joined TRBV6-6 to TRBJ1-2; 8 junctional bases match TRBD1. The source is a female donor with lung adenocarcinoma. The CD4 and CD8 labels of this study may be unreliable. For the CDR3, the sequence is CASSSPDRAGYGYTF. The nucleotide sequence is TGTGCCAGCAGTTCTCCGGACAGGGCGGGCTATGGCTACACCTTC.